The 25 T cell receptor beta chains below all came from one sample that was sequenced in a study of blood T cells in healthy people across ages. For the second PCR, which ran for about 7 to 11 cycles, a sample-barcoded 5' primer and a J-beta primer mix were used. TCRdb analysed the 5' RACE reads with MiXCR anew, one entry per CDR3 protein. Among roughly 1,800,000 distinct CDR3 sequences listed, just under 50% were seen once. Material: blood. The receptors shown here come from a woman in her thirties or forties in good health.

This chain links TRBV4-3 with TRBJ2-1, with D perhaps matching TRBD1 or TRBD2 (5 bases each). Germline V gene lookup returns CDR1 LGHNA and CDR2 YSLEER. Trimming cost V 0 bases and J 8 bases, with 17 bases left between them. This CDR3 is built from 16 residues. CDR3 nucleotides: TGCGCCAGCAGCCAAGAGTTGGGACGGAGCTATCATGAGCAGTTCTTC. Protein sequence: CASSQELGRSYHEQFF.

As concerns this clonotype: A read error may account for a junction end that differs from germline. The rearrangement links TRBV15 to TRBJ2-5; TRBD2 matches 7 bases. Germline assignment: CDR1 LNHNV and CDR2 YYDKDF (reference sequence). The CDR3 totals 14 residues. Written as DNA, the CDR3 is TGTGCCACCAGCAGGGACGGTGGGAGGGAGACCCGGTACTTC. Translated, it gives CATSRDGGRETRYF.

A single count supports this clonotype. V gene TRBV9 combines with J gene TRBJ1-2; D gene ambiguous. The CDR3 has 13 amino acids. V shed 0 bases and J shed 10 bases, with 13 bases lying between them. Per germline, CDR1 SGDLS and CDR2 YYNGEE. CDR3 residues: CASSVDPTGDYTF. For the CDR3, the DNA is TGTGCCAGCAGCGTAGACCCAACCGGCGACTACACCTTC. Using reference TRBV9 and TRBJ1-2 for the parts outside the CDR3, the full variable domain is DSGVTQTPKHLITATGQRVTLRCSPRSGDLSVYWYQQSLDQGLQFLIQYYNGEERAKGNILERFSAQQFPDLHSELNLSSLELGDSALYFCASSVDPTGDYTFGSGTRLTVV.

The J gene is TRBJ2-7, the V gene TRBV20-1; 8 bases match TRBD2. The CDR3 totals 15 residues. CDR1 is DFQATT and CDR2 is SNEGSKA in the germline V gene (reference sequence). With 0 bases clipped from V and 1 base from J, the junction kept 5 bases outside the gene matches. CDR3 sequence (DNA): TGCAGTGCTAGAGACATAGCGGGGTTTTCCTACGAGCAGTACTTC. It is translated as CSARDIAGFSYEQYF.

The chain carries TRBV29-1 and TRBJ2-5; 10 bases map to TRBD1. The CDR3 is made up of 13 amino acids. The junction had 5 bases not matched to a gene; V was cut back by 6 bases and J by 4 bases. Germline values: CDR1 SQVTM, CDR2 ANQGSEA. Here the CDR3 reads CSVIRDRGETQYF. CDR3 DNA sequence: TGCAGCGTCATCCGGGACAGGGGAGAGACCCAGTACTTC.

The rearrangement uses TRBV11-3 and TRBJ2-1, with D possibly TRBD2 on 6 matching bases. Trimming shortened V by 1 base and J by 9 bases, and 13 bases separated the two germline ends. CDR1 SGHNT and CDR2 YENEEA come from the germline V gene. The CDR3 covers 14 residues. The CDR3 nucleotides read TGTGCCAGCAGCTTAGGGGAGGAAAGCAGTGAGCAGTTCTTC. Protein: CASSLGEESSEQFF. Variable domain in full (rest from reference TRBV11-3 and TRBJ2-1): EAGVVQSPRYKIIEKKQPVAFWCNPISGHNTLYWYLQNLGQGPELLIRYENEEAVDDSQLPKDRFSAERLKGVDSTLKIQPAELGDSAVYLCASSLGEESSEQFFGPGTRLTVL.

V gene TRBV5-1 combines with J gene TRBJ2-5; TRBD1 aligns across 7 bases. Germline V gene data show CDR1 as SGHRS and CDR2 as YFSETQ. J was trimmed by 11 bases and V by 0 bases; bases with no gene match: 13. CDR3 length: 15 residues. CDR3 DNA: TGCGCCAGCAGCTTGGAGACAGGGCAATTTAATGAGCAGTACTTC. This sequence encodes CASSLETGQFNEQYF.

The chain uses TRBV28 and TRBJ1-1; D might be TRBD1 (6 bases). V lost 6 bases, J lost 7 bases, and 24 bases lay in between. This CDR3 region has 16 residues. CDR1 and CDR2 from the germline V gene are MDHEN and SYDVKM. For the CDR3, the DNA is TGTGCCAGCAGCTCCACGGGGGCCGGGAAGAGCGATGAAGCTTTCTTT. It specifies CASSSTGAGKSDEAFF.

V usage is TRBV29-1 and J usage is TRBJ2-1, with TRBD1 as a possible D gene (5 bases). V shed 7 bases and J shed 9 bases, with 22 bases lying between them. The germline V gene encodes CDR1 SQVTM and CDR2 ANQGSEA. CDR3 length: 14 residues. The CDR3 bases are TGCAGCGCATACCAGGGAATGGCGTCTAGTGAGCAGTTCTTC. Protein: CSAYQGMASSEQFF.

The V and J genes are TRBV6-1 and TRBJ2-7; tentatively, D is TRBD2 (6 bases). The length of the CDR3 is 14 residues. Germline assignment: CDR1 MNHNS and CDR2 SASEGT. Trimming took off 1 base at V and 2 bases at J, with 9 bases between the two ends. CDR3 in amino acids: CASSEGRGAYEQYF. The DNA of the CDR3 is TGTGCCAGCAGTGAAGGGAGGGGAGCCTACGAGCAGTACTTC.

This chain links TRBV20-1 with TRBJ2-6; D possibly corresponds to TRBD1 (5 bases). This CDR3 region has 15 residues. Trimming cost V 2 bases and J 4 bases, with 12 bases left between them. Germline loops: CDR1 DFQATT, CDR2 SNEGSKA (reference sequence). The CDR3 DNA sequence: TGCAGTGCTAGACCCAGCCGGACAGGGGCCAACGTCCTGACTTTC. Its protein product is CSARPSRTGANVLTF.

The CDR3 spells CASSWLGGGQYF. The CDR3 region has the DNA TGTGCCAGCAGCTGGCTCGGGGGCGGGCAGTACTTC. The chain employs TRBV14 and TRBJ2-7; D assignment may be TRBD1 or TRBD2 (6 bases each). Germline assignment: CDR1 SGHDN and CDR2 FVKESK. The CDR3 extends over 12 amino acids. Trimming shortened V by 5 bases and J by 9 bases, and 14 bases separated the two germline ends.

This chain links TRBV5-8 with TRBJ2-7; TRBD1 matches at 8 bases. Germline loops: CDR1 SGHTS, CDR2 YDEGEE. The CDR3 sequence is 15 residues long. J lost 1 base, V lost 3 bases, and 6 bases had no gene match. The CDR3 reads CASSSGQGYSYEQYF. CDR3 nucleotides: TGTGCCAGCAGCTCAGGACAGGGATATTCCTACGAGCAGTACTTC. Combining the CDR3 with reference TRBV5-8 and TRBJ2-7 gives the whole variable domain EAGVTQSPTHLIKTRGQQATLRCSPISGHTSVYWYQQALGLGLQFLLWYDEGEERNRGNFPPRFSGRQFPNYSSELNVNALELEDSALYLCASSSGQGYSYEQYFGPGTRLTVT.

The gene calls are TRBV19 and TRBJ2-5, with D maybe TRBD1 (6 bases). Germline CDR1 reads LNHDA; CDR2 reads SQIVND (reference sequence). The CDR3 has 15 amino acids. V was pared by 1 base and J by 7 bases, with 16 bases between. In nucleotides, the CDR3 is TGTGCCAGTAGTATAGTAGGGGGACCGAGTGTGACCCAGTACTTC. Its translation: CASSIVGGPSVTQYF.

This clonotype was seen only a few times. The chain combines TRBV20-1 with TRBJ2-7; TRBD1 or TRBD2 may be the D gene (5 bases each). Per germline, CDR1 DFQATT and CDR2 SNEGSKA (reference sequence). V lost 8 bases to trimming and J lost 3 bases, with 17 bases between them. The CDR3 covers 13 residues. CDR3 bases: TGCAGTCAAAAAGGGACCTCACACTACGAGCAGTACTTC. Protein sequence: CSQKGTSHYEQYF.

This clonotype was detected only once. The CDR3, as DNA: TGTGCCAGCAGACCTGACAGGGTCCGCTCCTACGAGCAGTACTTC. This gives the protein CASRPDRVRSYEQYF. The rearrangement joins TRBV2 to TRBJ2-7; 7 bases are a match to TRBD1. The CDR3 is made up of 15 amino acids. CDR1 is SNHLY and CDR2 is FYNNEI in the germline V gene. V trimming: 6 bases; J trimming: 0 bases; junction bases outside the gene matches: 8.

The chain carries TRBV6-5 and TRBJ2-1; 9 bases are shared with TRBD2. The J call is uncertain, as TRBJ2-7 better fits the DNA end. Germline CDR1 and CDR2: MNHEY and SVGAGI. The CDR3 runs to 15 residues. The CDR3 DNA is TGTGCCAGCAGCGGCGGGGGGGCGAACTACAATGAGCAGTACTTC. It specifies CASSGGGANYNEQYF.

CDR3 amino acids: CAISEGDSNEQFF. CDR3 bases: TGTGCCATCAGTGAAGGGGACTCCAATGAGCAGTTCTTC. V is TRBV10-3 and J is TRBJ2-1; tentative D call: TRBD2 (6 bases). Per the germline V gene, CDR1 is ENHRY and CDR2 is SYGVKD. The CDR3 runs 13 residues. V lost 3 bases, J lost 6 bases, and 9 bases lay in between.

The genes are TRBV13 and TRBJ1-2; TRBD1 is a possible D gene (5 bases). The CDR3 has 14 residues. CDR1 and CDR2 from the germline V gene are PRHDT and FYEKMQ (reference sequence). Trimming took off 0 bases at V and 8 bases at J, with 13 bases between the two ends. The CDR3 nucleotides are TGTGCCAGCAGCTTAGGTCGAGGGGTTCGCGGCTACACCTTC. This translates into CASSLGRGVRGYTF. The complete variable domain, with remaining parts taken from reference TRBV13 and TRBJ1-2, reads AAGVIQSPRHLIKEKRETATLKCYPIPRHDTVYWYQQGPGQDPQFLISFYEKMQSDKGSIPDRFSAQQFSDYHSELNMSSLELGDSALYFCASSLGRGVRGYTFGSGTRLTVV.

The chain joins TRBV18 to TRBJ2-1, with D perhaps matching TRBD2 (6 bases). In germline, CDR1 is KGHSH, CDR2 LQKENI. The CDR3 consists of 14 residues. Trimming left V 2 bases short and J 9 bases short, with 14 bases between. The CDR3 nucleotides read TGTGCCAGCTCACCATGGAGCGAGGGAGGTGAGCAGTTCTTC. Encoded protein: CASSPWSEGGEQFF.

V gene TRBV24-1 combines with J gene TRBJ2-1, with 10 positions matching TRBD1. The CDR3 runs to 17 residues. After removal of 1 base from V and 6 bases from J, the junction contained 8 bases not matched to a gene. Germline V gene data show CDR1 as KGHDR and CDR2 as SFDVKD. DNA for the CDR3: TGTGCCACCAGTGATTTCGGGACAGGGGATCATTTCAATGAGCAGTTCTTC. It codes for CATSDFGTGDHFNEQFF.

This clonotype was seen only a few times. This sequence joins TRBV7-9 and TRBJ2-7, with D possibly matching TRBD1 (5 bases). Deletions cut 1 base from V and 5 bases from J, with 12 bases between. The CDR3 length is 14 residues. Germline CDR1 and CDR2: SEHNR and FQNEAQ (reference sequence). The CDR3 nucleotides are TGTGCCAGCAGCTTAGGGGCAGGGATGGACGAGCAGTACTTC. This translates into CASSLGAGMDEQYF.

This rearrangement joins TRBV27 to TRBJ1-4; 9 bases map to TRBD1. Germline-derived CDR1 and CDR2 are MNHEY and SMNVEV (reference sequence). The CDR3 spans 17 residues. V shed 1 base and J 5 bases; nucleotides not matched to a gene: 8. The CDR3 region is CASSLYPLDRGNEKLFF. As DNA, the CDR3 is TGTGCCAGCAGTTTATACCCCCTGGACAGGGGAAATGAAAAACTGTTTTTT.

The chain carries TRBV28 and TRBJ2-7; 7 bases fit TRBD1. J lost 5 bases, V lost 7 bases, and 8 bases had no gene match. Germline loops: CDR1 MDHEN, CDR2 SYDVKM. This CDR3 contains 13 residues. CDR3 amino acids: CASTTLGQDEQYF. The CDR3 DNA follows: TGTGCCAGCACCACTCTCGGACAGGACGAGCAGTACTTC.

The J gene is TRBJ1-2, the V gene TRBV7-9; D is perhaps TRBD1 (5 bases). The germline CDR1 and CDR2 sequences are SEHNR and FQNEAQ (reference sequence). There are 13 residues in the CDR3. CDR3 nucleotides: TGTGTTAGCAGCTTGGGCAGGGAGTATGGCTACACCTTC. Its protein product is CVSSLGREYGYTF.